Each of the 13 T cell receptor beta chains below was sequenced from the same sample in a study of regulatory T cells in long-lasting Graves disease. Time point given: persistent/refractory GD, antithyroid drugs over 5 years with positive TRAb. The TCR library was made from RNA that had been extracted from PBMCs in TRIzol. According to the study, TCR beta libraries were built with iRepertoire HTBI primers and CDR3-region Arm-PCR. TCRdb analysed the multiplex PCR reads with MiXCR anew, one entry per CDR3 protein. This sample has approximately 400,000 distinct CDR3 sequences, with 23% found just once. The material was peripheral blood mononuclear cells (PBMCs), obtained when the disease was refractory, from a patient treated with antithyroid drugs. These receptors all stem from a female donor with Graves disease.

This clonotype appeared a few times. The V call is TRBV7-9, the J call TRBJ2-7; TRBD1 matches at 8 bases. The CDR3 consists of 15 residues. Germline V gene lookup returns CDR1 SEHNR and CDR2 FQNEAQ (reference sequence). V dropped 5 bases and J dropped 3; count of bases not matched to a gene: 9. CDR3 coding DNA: TGTGCCAGCAGCAATAGCCGGGACAGGAGCTACGAGCAGTACTTC. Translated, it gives CASSNSRDRSYEQYF.

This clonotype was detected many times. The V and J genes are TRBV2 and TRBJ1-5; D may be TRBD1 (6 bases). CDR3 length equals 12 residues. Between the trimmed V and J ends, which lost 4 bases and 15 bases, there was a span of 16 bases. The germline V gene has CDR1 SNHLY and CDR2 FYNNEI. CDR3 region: CASSAFRGGPHF. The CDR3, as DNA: TGTGCCAGCAGTGCGTTTAGGGGGGGACCGCATTTT.

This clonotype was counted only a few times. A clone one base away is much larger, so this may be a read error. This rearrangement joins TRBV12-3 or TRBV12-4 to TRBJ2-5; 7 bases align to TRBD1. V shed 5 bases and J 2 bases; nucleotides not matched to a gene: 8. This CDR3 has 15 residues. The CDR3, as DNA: TGTGCCAGCAGTGGAACAGGGGATAGTCAAGAGACCCAGTACTTC. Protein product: CASSGTGDSQETQYF.

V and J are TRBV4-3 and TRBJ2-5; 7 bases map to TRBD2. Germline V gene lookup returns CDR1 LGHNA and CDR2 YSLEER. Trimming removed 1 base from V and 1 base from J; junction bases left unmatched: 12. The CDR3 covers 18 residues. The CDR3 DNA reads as TGCGCCAGCAGCCAAGTACAATTTGGGGGAGGGGTCCAAGAGACCCAGTACTTC. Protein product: CASSQVQFGGGVQETQYF.

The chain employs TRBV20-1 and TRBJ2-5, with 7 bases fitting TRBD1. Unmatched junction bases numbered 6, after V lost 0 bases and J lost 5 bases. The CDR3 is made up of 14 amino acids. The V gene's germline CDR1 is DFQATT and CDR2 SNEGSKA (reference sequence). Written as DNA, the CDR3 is TGCAGTGCTAGAGATTACAGGGGCCGTGAGACCCAGTACTTC. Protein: CSARDYRGRETQYF.

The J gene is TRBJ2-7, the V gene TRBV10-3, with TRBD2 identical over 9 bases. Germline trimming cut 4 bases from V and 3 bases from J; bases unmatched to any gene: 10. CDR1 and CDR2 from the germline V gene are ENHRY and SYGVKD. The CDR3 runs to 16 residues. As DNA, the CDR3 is TGTGCCATCAGTGGGGAAAGGGCTAGCGGGAACTACGAGCAGTACTTC. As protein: CAISGERASGNYEQYF.

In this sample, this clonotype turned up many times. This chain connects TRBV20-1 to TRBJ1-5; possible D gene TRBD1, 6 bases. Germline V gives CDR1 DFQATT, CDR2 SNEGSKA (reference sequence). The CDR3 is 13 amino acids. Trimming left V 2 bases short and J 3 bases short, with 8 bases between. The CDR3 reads CSARRQDNQPQHF. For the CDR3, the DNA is TGCAGTGCTAGAAGACAGGACAATCAGCCCCAGCATTTT.

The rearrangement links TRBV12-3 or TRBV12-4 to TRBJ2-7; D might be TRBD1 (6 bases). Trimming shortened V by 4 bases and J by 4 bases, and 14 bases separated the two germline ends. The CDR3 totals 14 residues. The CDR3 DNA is TGTGCCAGCAGTTCCCGACAGGTTATTTACGAGCAGTACTTC. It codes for CASSSRQVIYEQYF.

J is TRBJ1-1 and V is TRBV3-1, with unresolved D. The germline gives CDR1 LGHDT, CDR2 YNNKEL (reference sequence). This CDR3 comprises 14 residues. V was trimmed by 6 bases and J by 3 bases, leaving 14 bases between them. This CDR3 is CASRRARDYTEAFF. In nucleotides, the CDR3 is TGTGCCAGCAGAAGAGCCCGAGATTACACTGAAGCTTTCTTT.

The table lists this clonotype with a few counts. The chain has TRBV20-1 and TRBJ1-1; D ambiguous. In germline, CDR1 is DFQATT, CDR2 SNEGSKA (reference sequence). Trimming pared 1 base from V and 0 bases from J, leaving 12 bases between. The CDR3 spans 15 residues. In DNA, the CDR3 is TGCAGTGCTAGAGCAACAAATAACATGAACACTGAAGCTTTCTTT. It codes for CSARATNNMNTEAFF.

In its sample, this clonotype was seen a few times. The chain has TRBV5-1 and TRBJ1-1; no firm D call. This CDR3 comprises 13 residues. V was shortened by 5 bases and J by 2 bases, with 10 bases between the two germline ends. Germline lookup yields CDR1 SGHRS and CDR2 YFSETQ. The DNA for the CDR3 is TGCGCCAGCAGTTCCACAGACAACACTGAAGCTTTCTTT. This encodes CASSSTDNTEAFF.

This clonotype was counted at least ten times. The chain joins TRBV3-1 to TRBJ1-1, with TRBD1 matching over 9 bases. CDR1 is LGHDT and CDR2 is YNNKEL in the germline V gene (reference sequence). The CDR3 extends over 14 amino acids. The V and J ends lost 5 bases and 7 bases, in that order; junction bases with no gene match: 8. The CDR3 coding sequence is TGTGCCAGCAGCTCAAACAGGGGGCGGGGTGAAGCTTTCTTT. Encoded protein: CASSSNRGRGEAFF.

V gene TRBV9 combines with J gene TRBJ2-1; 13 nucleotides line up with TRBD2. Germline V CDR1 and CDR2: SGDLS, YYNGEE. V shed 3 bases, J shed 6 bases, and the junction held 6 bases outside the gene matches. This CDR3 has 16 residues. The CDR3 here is CASSARTSGRRNEQFF. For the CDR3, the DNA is TGTGCCAGCAGCGCCCGGACTAGCGGGAGACGCAATGAGCAGTTCTTC.